This passage covers 18 T cell receptor beta chains from one sample sequenced in a study of cytomegalovirus exposure and HLA in healthy donors. A multiplex PCR was run with 60 Vbeta primers and 13 Jbeta primers. The repertoire was sequenced with immunoSEQ multiplex PCR; TCRdb's copy has only in-frame clones and lacks some. The table lists 210,000 or so clones, more than 85% of them singletons. Material: PBMCs. All receptors derive from a woman between 18 and 29 years old in good health and CMV-seronegative.

The chain employs TRBV7-9 and TRBJ2-3; D is unresolved. CDR3 length equals 11 residues. Trimming shortened V by 5 bases and J by 6 bases, and 6 bases separated the two germline ends. The germline V gene has CDR1 SEHNR and CDR2 FQNEAQ (reference sequence). CDR3 nucleotide sequence: TGTGCCAGCAGCCTCCCCGATACGCAGTATTTT. Its translation: CASSLPDTQYF.

This clone has more than one count but fewer than ten. The chain employs TRBV5-4 and TRBJ1-3; unclear D gene. Trimming stripped 0 bases from V and 2 bases from J, with 12 bases between. The CDR3 extends over 16 amino acids. Per the germline V gene, CDR1 is SGHNT and CDR2 is YYREEE (reference sequence). The DNA of the CDR3 is TGTGCCAGCAGCTTGGGGGCTGGTTCCCCTGGAAACACCATATATTTT. It specifies CASSLGAGSPGNTIYF.

The CDR3 coding sequence is TGTGCCAGCAGTTTATCGCAGACTCTCTACGAGCAGTACTTC. Translating it yields CASSLSQTLYEQYF. V and J are TRBV27 and TRBJ2-7, with D uncertain. This CDR3 has 14 residues. The ends were cut back, 0 bases at V and 3 bases at J, with 9 bases in the middle. From germline, CDR1 is MNHEY and CDR2 SMNVEV (reference sequence).

The J gene is TRBJ1-5, the V gene TRBV27; D may be TRBD1 (5 bases). Per germline, CDR1 MNHEY and CDR2 SMNVEV (reference sequence). The CDR3 is 14 residues long. Trimming took off 0 bases at V and 4 bases at J, with 7 bases between the two ends. The CDR3 nucleotides are TGTGCCAGCAGTTTATCCAGGGTGAATCAGCCCCAGCATTTT. Protein: CASSLSRVNQPQHF.

This chain connects TRBV6-1 to TRBJ1-5, with 10 bases aligning to TRBD1. V dropped 2 bases and J dropped 4; count of bases not matched to a gene: 5. Germline CDR1 is MNHNS and CDR2 is SASEGT. This CDR3 contains 16 residues. The CDR3 region is CASSEYPGQGNQPQHF. The CDR3, as DNA: TGTGCCAGCAGTGAATACCCGGGACAGGGGAATCAGCCCCAGCATTTT.

The gene calls are TRBV29-1 and TRBJ2-7, with TRBD2 matching 14 bases. The CDR3 totals 13 residues. Per the germline V gene, CDR1 is SQVTM and CDR2 is ANQGSEA. V dropped 6 bases and J dropped 4; count of bases not matched to a gene: 2. Here the CDR3 reads CSVGLAGVYEQYF. Here the CDR3 DNA reads TGCAGCGTGGGACTAGCGGGAGTGTACGAGCAGTACTTC.

CDR3 sequence: CSVALRGARTEAFF. The CDR3 nucleotides read TGCAGCGTTGCGCTGCGGGGGGCTAGGACTGAAGCTTTCTTT. The chain combines TRBV29-1 with TRBJ1-1; D possibly corresponds to TRBD1 (6 bases). From germline, CDR1 is SQVTM and CDR2 ANQGSEA. CDR3 length equals 14 residues. Trimming removed 4 bases at V and 5 bases at J, with 17 bases between.

This chain joins TRBV11-2 and TRBJ1-2, with 11 bases lining up with TRBD1. From germline, CDR1 is SGHAT and CDR2 FQNNGV. The CDR3 totals 17 residues. V shed 1 base and J 4 bases; nucleotides not matched to a gene: 8. The CDR3 sequence is CASSLGLKDRGLYGYTF. The CDR3 region has the DNA TGTGCCAGCAGCTTAGGTTTAAAGGACAGGGGGCTCTATGGCTACACCTTC.

This chain uses TRBV5-4 with TRBJ2-5, with D unclear. The CDR3 extends over 12 amino acids. CDR1 and CDR2 (germline): SGHNT, YYREEE (reference sequence). The ends were cut back, 2 bases at V and 3 bases at J, with 5 bases in the middle. CDR3 in DNA: TGTGCCAGCAGCTTTGCGGAAGAGACCCAGTACTTC. Its protein product is CASSFAEETQYF.

The chain carries TRBV7-9 and TRBJ2-7; 11 bases are a match to TRBD2. J gave up 4 bases and V 6 bases, and 2 bases lay outside the gene matches. The V gene's germline CDR1 is SEHNR and CDR2 FQNEAQ (reference sequence). The CDR3 has 13 residues. Here the CDR3 reads CASRLAGVYEQYF. As DNA, the CDR3 is TGTGCCAGCAGACTAGCGGGAGTATACGAGCAGTACTTC.

The chain recombines TRBV2 with TRBJ1-1, with 9 bases aligning to TRBD1. Trimming removed 4 bases from V and 5 bases from J; junction bases left unmatched: 5. The CDR3 is 14 residues long. The germline V gene has CDR1 SNHLY and CDR2 FYNNEI. CDR3 nucleotide sequence: TGTGCCAGCAGTGCACAGGGGGCGAGTACTGAAGCTTTCTTT. Its protein product is CASSAQGASTEAFF.

This chain uses TRBV30 with TRBJ2-1; 10 bases align to TRBD2. Germline loops: CDR1 GTSNPN, CDR2 SVGIG (reference sequence). Trimming at V came to 1 base and at J to 4 bases, leaving 4 bases not matched to a gene. This CDR3 has 15 amino acids. The DNA of the CDR3 is TGTGCCTGGAGTGCCGGGACTAGCGAGTACAATGAGCAGTTCTTC. The encoded protein is CAWSAGTSEYNEQFF.

This chain uses TRBV7-8 with TRBJ2-7; 7 positions match TRBD1. V was pared by 7 bases and J by 3 bases, with 9 bases of the junction left unmatched. The CDR3 is 14 residues long. Per germline, CDR1 SGHVS and CDR2 FQNEAQ. CDR3 sequence reads: CASTSGGIDYEQYF. The CDR3 DNA follows: TGTGCCAGCACTTCAGGGGGAATAGACTACGAGCAGTACTTC.

The chain is built from TRBV9 and TRBJ2-2; 7 bases are shared with TRBD1. Trimming took 4 bases from V and 3 from J; bases not matched to a gene: 18. Germline V lookup: CDR1 SGDLS, CDR2 YYNGEE. This CDR3 contains 19 residues. The CDR3 nucleotides are TGTGCCAGCAGCCCATACTCCCTTGACAGGGTGGACGACACCGGGGAGCTGTTTTTT. Its translation: CASSPYSLDRVDDTGELFF.

This clone was seen only once. This sequence joins TRBV27 and TRBJ2-7; TRBD1 matches 9 bases. Germline CDR1 is MNHEY and CDR2 is SMNVEV (reference sequence). This CDR3 spans 14 amino acids. With 6 bases clipped from V and 5 bases from J, the junction kept 8 bases outside the gene matches. CDR3 DNA sequence: TGTGCCAGCAGGCTTGGGACAGGGCAAGACGAGCAGTACTTC. This encodes CASRLGTGQDEQYF.

The chain's CDR3 is CASSLNRGRGEAFF. The CDR3 nucleotides read TGCGCCAGCAGCTTGAACAGGGGGCGGGGAGAAGCTTTCTTT. The V call is TRBV5-1, the J call TRBJ1-1; the match to TRBD1 covers 9 bases. The CDR3 extends over 14 amino acids. Germline-derived CDR1 and CDR2 are SGHRS and YFSETQ. V dropped 1 base and J dropped 8; count of bases not matched to a gene: 6.

The CDR3 region has the DNA TGCGCCAGCAGCCAAGATCCCTCCAGCGGACTAGCCTACGAGCAGTACTTC. It specifies CASSQDPSSGLAYEQYF. The gene calls are TRBV4-1 and TRBJ2-7, with TRBD2 matching 7 bases. The V segment lost 0 bases and the J segment 2 bases; nucleotides outside the gene matches: 10. Germline CDR1 is MGHRA and CDR2 is YSYEKL. This CDR3 is 17 amino acids long.

The CDR3 is CASSSSGGQGGELFF. DNA of the CDR3: TGTGCCAGCAGCTCATCGGGGGGGCAAGGTGGGGAGCTGTTTTTT. J is TRBJ2-2 and V is TRBV13; 8 bases map to TRBD2. With V trimmed by 4 bases and J by 8 bases, 9 bases remained unmatched. The CDR3 contains 15 residues. Germline V gives CDR1 PRHDT, CDR2 FYEKMQ (reference sequence).